A selection of T cell receptor beta chains follows, all from one sample in a study of control samples from healthy donors and cancer patients. Method: immunoSEQ multiplex PCR; TCRdb's copy keeps in-frame clones and lacks some. The data contain around 100,000 clones, more than 75% of them singletons. Sequenced sample: blood. These receptors came from a woman aged 50 to 60 in good health. Each CDR3 is given with its conserved first and last residue. The order of the fields is J gene, clone size, D gene, V gene, CDR3 DNA, CDR3 protein. A D gene is named only where the DNA matches it firmly. Not all rows give a size; the values are once, few, many and, for expanded clones, a class.

TRBJ2-2 . TRBD2 TRBV6-4 TGTGCCAGCAGTGTAACTAGCGGGAGCACCGGGGAGCTGTTTTTT CASSVTSGSTGELFF
TRBJ1-1 . . TRBV2 TGTGCCAGCAGTGCGTCGGGTGAAGCTTTCTTT CASSASGEAFF
TRBJ1-2 . . TRBV6-5 TGTGCCAGCAGTTACGTCGAAGGAGATGGCTACACCTTC CASSYVEGDGYTF
TRBJ2-5 . TRBD2 TRBV9 TGTGCCAGCAGCGTAGGCGGGACTAGCGGGGGAAAGACCCAGTACTTC CASSVGGTSGGKTQYF
TRBJ2-1 . . TRBV4-3 TGCGCCAGCGGTCCTAAGCTCAGCTCCTACAATGAGCAGTTCTTC CASGPKLSSYNEQFF
TRBJ1-1 . . TRBV20-1 TGCAGTGCTAGTGGAAGGAACTCGGTGGCTTTCTTT CSASGRNSVAFF
TRBJ2-2 few . TRBV30 TGTGCCTGGTACAGGGAAGCCGGGGAGCTGTTTTTT CAWYREAGELFF
TRBJ1-6 . . TRBV5-1 TGCGCCAGCAGCAAGGTGACAGGAATAAGATCACCCCTCCACTTT CASSKVTGIRSPLHF
TRBJ2-7 . . TRBV30 TGTGCCTGGGCCCGGATGATATCCTACGAGCAGTACTTC CAWARMISYEQYF
TRBJ1-5 . . TRBV19 TGTGCCAGTAGTATTTGGGGAAATAGCAATCAGCCCCAGCATTTT CASSIWGNSNQPQHF
TRBJ2-2 . . TRBV2 TGTGCCAGCAGTGTTGAGCCCGGGGAGCTGTTTTTT CASSVEPGELFF
TRBJ2-1 . TRBD2 TRBV2 TGTGCCAGCCGGGACCTAGCGGGATCCTACAATGAGCAGTTCTTC CASRDLAGSYNEQFF
TRBJ1-3 . . TRBV9 TGTGCCAGCAGTTACGGGGGAAACACCATATATTTT CASSYGGNTIYF
TRBJ2-1 few . TRBV11-3 TGTGCCAGCAGCTTGGGGACTTCCTCCTACAATGAGCAGTTCTTC CASSLGTSSYNEQFF
TRBJ2-1 . . TRBV14 TGTGCCAGCAGCCAAAAGGGAGGGGGTAGGAATGAGCAGTTCTTC CASSQKGGGRNEQFF
TRBJ1-1 . . TRBV27 TGTGCCAGCAGTTTAACTAGAAACACTGAAGCTTTCTTT CASSLTRNTEAFF
TRBJ1-1 . TRBD1 TRBV30 TGTGCCTGGAGTTCAGGAGGGACAGGCAACACTGAAGCTTTCTTT CAWSSGGTGNTEAFF
TRBJ1-2 . . TRBV20-1 TGCAGTGCTAGTTCCGGGACACCGATCTATGGCTACACCTTC CSASSGTPIYGYTF
TRBJ1-1 . . TRBV3-1/TRBV3-2 TGTGCCAGCAGCCAAGTAAACGTGATGAACACTGAAGCTTTCTTT CASSQVNVMNTEAFF
TRBJ2-3 . . TRBV4-3 TGCGCCAGCAGCCAAGACCTAGCAGGGGCAGATACGCAGTATTTT CASSQDLAGADTQYF
TRBJ2-1 . TRBD2 TRBV27 TGTGCCAGCAGTTTGGGGCTAGCGGGAGACAATGAGCAGTTCTTC CASSLGLAGDNEQFF
TRBJ1-3 . . TRBV19 TGTGCCAGTAGTATAGATCCGCCAGGGGACCGTGGAAACACCATATATTTT CASSIDPPGDRGNTIYF
TRBJ1-1 . . TRBV2 TGTGCCAGCAAGCCAGGGGTTAACACTGAAGCTTTCTTT CASKPGVNTEAFF
TRBJ1-2 . . TRBV5-4 TGTGCCAGCAGCTCTTGGTGGGACTATGGCTACACCTTC CASSSWWDYGYTF
TRBJ2-7 . . TRBV5-1 TGCGCCAGCAGCCCCCTCCTTGGAGGCTACGAGCAGTACTTC CASSPLLGGYEQYF
TRBJ1-6 . . TRBV27 TGTGCCAGCAGTTTTAACCCCGGTGGGGCTACGGCACCCCTCCACTTT CASSFNPGGATAPLHF
TRBJ2-5 once . TRBV6-6 TGTGCCAGCATAGGGGTTGAAGAGACCCAGTACTTC CASIGVEETQYF
TRBJ2-3 . TRBD2 TRBV3-1/TRBV3-2 TGTGCCAGCAGCCAAGCACTAGCGGGGTCAGATACGCAGTATTTT CASSQALAGSDTQYF
TRBJ1-3 . . TRBV4-2 TGTGCCAGCAGCCAAGATCCCCGGGGAGGTTATGGAAACACCATATATTTT CASSQDPRGGYGNTIYF